Listed here are 17 T cell receptor beta chains from one sample, sequenced in a study of blood T cell repertoires in COVID-19. The repertoire was sequenced with immunoSEQ multiplex PCR; TCRdb's copy has only in-frame clones and lacks some. The repertoire holds some 90,000 clones, with approximately 89% as singletons. The sample taken for sequencing was peripheral blood. All receptors derive from a man aged 50 to 59 with acute or convalescent COVID-19.

V usage is TRBV2 and J usage is TRBJ1-5; a possible D gene is TRBD1 (5 bases). Trimming pared 6 bases from V and 4 bases from J, leaving 10 bases between. The CDR3 sequence is 13 residues long. The germline V gene encodes CDR1 SNHLY and CDR2 FYNNEI. The CDR3: CASSAQVNQPQHF. The CDR3 region has the DNA TGTGCCAGCAGCGCACAGGTAAATCAGCCCCAGCATTTT.

The J gene is TRBJ2-3, the V gene TRBV19, with D uncertain. Germline V gene lookup returns CDR1 LNHDA and CDR2 SQIVND (reference sequence). The V gene lost 10 bases and the J gene lost 4 bases, with 12 bases spanning the gap. The CDR3 is made up of 12 amino acids. The CDR3 loop is CATSRVADTQYF. The CDR3 DNA reads TGTGCCACCTCACGGGTGGCAGATACGCAGTATTTT.

This chain links TRBV6-2 or TRBV6-3 with TRBJ1-1, with TRBD1 matching 7 bases. The CDR3 runs to 15 residues. CDR1 and CDR2 from the germline V gene are MNHEY and SVGEGT. V shed 6 bases and J 5 bases; nucleotides not matched to a gene: 12. CDR3 protein: CASSHPTGPGTEAFF. The CDR3 DNA reads TGTGCCAGCAGCCACCCGACAGGGCCCGGGACTGAAGCTTTCTTT.

The chain has TRBV11-2 and TRBJ2-7, with TRBD2 identical over 8 bases. Germline-derived CDR1 and CDR2 are SGHAT and FQNNGV. The CDR3 totals 14 residues. The J segment lost 2 bases and the V segment lost 5 bases, leaving 5 bases of the junction unmatched. CDR3 sequence reads: CASSQGTSTYEQYF. The CDR3 DNA reads TGTGCCAGCAGCCAAGGGACTAGTACCTACGAGCAGTACTTC.

This clone was counted a single time. V is TRBV7-2 and J is TRBJ2-1, with 9 bases matching TRBD2. Germline V gene data show CDR1 as SGHTA and CDR2 as FQGNSA. J gave up 8 bases and V 3 bases, and 17 bases lay outside the gene matches. This CDR3 comprises 18 residues. The CDR3 DNA reads as TGTGCCAGCAGCTTTAGAGGGGACAGCGCGGGGGGGATAGATGAGCAGTTCTTC. It yields the protein CASSFRGDSAGGIDEQFF.

This chain joins TRBV9 and TRBJ2-3; 8 nucleotides agree with TRBD1. The J segment lost 5 bases and the V segment lost 7 bases, leaving 9 bases of the junction unmatched. Germline lookup yields CDR1 SGDLS and CDR2 YYNGEE. The CDR3 totals 14 residues. The CDR3 DNA reads as TGTGCCAGCGCCCCAGGGGGCGTCCAAGATACGCAGTATTTT. Amino acids: CASAPGGVQDTQYF. The whole variable domain, remainder taken from reference TRBV9 and TRBJ2-3, is DSGVTQTPKHLITATGQRVTLRCSPRSGDLSVYWYQQSLDQGLQFLIQYYNGEERAKGNILERFSAQQFPDLHSELNLSSLELGDSALYFCASAPGGVQDTQYFGPGTRLTVL.

This sequence joins TRBV28 and TRBJ1-1; the D gene is possibly TRBD1 (6 bases). The CDR3 consists of 14 residues. From germline, CDR1 is MDHEN and CDR2 SYDVKM. With 6 bases removed from V and 6 bases from J, the gap between germline ends came to 17 bases. The CDR3 loop is CASSNDRRRSEAFF. CDR3 nucleotides: TGTGCCAGCAGCAACGACAGGAGACGGTCTGAAGCTTTCTTT.

This clone was counted only a few times. The chain employs TRBV5-5 and TRBJ2-2; D unresolved. The V end was cut by 4 bases, the J end by 5 bases, with 15 bases between. Germline values: CDR1 SGHKS, CDR2 YYEKEE (reference sequence). The CDR3 is 15 residues long. The DNA of the CDR3 is TGTGCCAGCAGCGTGAGAATTCCTGGTACCGGGGAGCTGTTTTTT. Translating it yields CASSVRIPGTGELFF. Full variable domain (missing parts from reference TRBV5-5 and TRBJ2-2): DAGVTQSPTHLIKTRGQQVTLRCSPISGHKSVSWYQQVLGQGPQFIFQYYEKEERGRGNFPDRFSARQFPNYSSELNVNALLLGDSALYLCASSVRIPGTGELFFGEGSRLTVL.

The chain employs TRBV4-1 and TRBJ2-3; the match to TRBD2 covers 7 bases. V gave up 0 bases and J gave up 3 bases; unmatched junction bases: 12. The germline gives CDR1 MGHRA, CDR2 YSYEKL. The length of the CDR3 is 18 residues. CDR3: CASSQDSGRGDTTDTQYF. Here the CDR3 DNA reads TGCGCCAGCAGCCAAGATTCGGGACGGGGGGATACTACAGATACGCAGTATTTT.

This sequence joins TRBV5-1 and TRBJ2-7; 9 bases are a match to TRBD1. CDR3 length: 14 residues. Germline loops: CDR1 SGHRS, CDR2 YFSETQ. V was clipped by 3 bases and J by 1 base; unmatched bases: 2. The CDR3 is CASSSGTGSYEQYF. DNA for the CDR3: TGCGCCAGCAGCTCGGGGACAGGGTCCTACGAGCAGTACTTC. Based on the CDR3 plus reference TRBV5-1 and TRBJ2-7, the full variable domain is KAGVTQTPRYLIKTRGQQVTLSCSPISGHRSVSWYQQTPGQGLQFLFEYFSETQRNKGNFPGRFSGRQFSNSRSEMNVSTLELGDSALYLCASSSGTGSYEQYFGPGTRLTVT.

CDR3 coding DNA: TGTGCCAGCAGCACACCGGGACAGGTCAACAATGAGCAGTTCTTC. Its translation: CASSTPGQVNNEQFF. V usage is TRBV7-9 and J usage is TRBJ2-1, with 8 bases identical to TRBD1. Germline assignment: CDR1 SEHNR and CDR2 FQNEAQ (reference sequence). There are 15 residues in the CDR3. J gave up 5 bases and V 5 bases, and 8 bases lay outside the gene matches.

V is TRBV4-1 and J is TRBJ2-2; D is ambiguous. This CDR3 region has 15 residues. The germline V gene has CDR1 MGHRA and CDR2 YSYEKL. The V end was cut by 0 bases, the J end by 1 base, with 6 bases between. CDR3 coding DNA: TGCGCCAGCAGCCAAGAGACACAGAACACCGGGGAGCTGTTTTTT. This encodes CASSQETQNTGELFF.

The chain joins TRBV3-1 (or the pseudogene TRBV3-2) to TRBJ1-6; perhaps TRBD1 as D (6 bases). Germline lookup yields CDR1 LGHDT and CDR2 YNNKEL (reference sequence). V gave up 1 base and J gave up 5 bases, with 9 bases separating them. This CDR3 has 15 amino acids. In nucleotides, the CDR3 is TGTGCCAGCAGCCAAGGGGGGCAAGATAATTCACCCCTCCACTTT. Its translation: CASSQGGQDNSPLHF.

The V gene is TRBV28, the J gene TRBJ2-5, with TRBD2 identical over 13 bases. J gave up 2 bases and V 8 bases, and 2 bases lay outside the gene matches. The CDR3 sequence is 14 residues long. The germline CDR1 and CDR2 sequences are MDHEN and SYDVKM. The CDR3 reads CASGGLAGQETQYF. Written as DNA, the CDR3 is TGTGCCAGCGGGGGACTAGCGGGGCAAGAGACCCAGTACTTC.

The gene calls are TRBV7-6 and TRBJ1-1; 7 positions match TRBD1. The CDR3 totals 13 residues. V lost 4 bases and J lost 3; bases outside the gene matches: 2. The germline gives CDR1 SGHVS, CDR2 FNYEAQ. The CDR3 DNA reads TGTGCCAGCAGCTCACAGGGGCACACTGAAGCTTTCTTT. This codes for CASSSQGHTEAFF.

The gene calls are TRBV5-6 and TRBJ2-7; 9 bases line up with TRBD2. Germline lookup yields CDR1 SGHDT and CDR2 YYEEEE. With V trimmed by 2 bases and J by 2 bases, 2 bases remained unmatched. CDR3 length: 14 amino acids. The CDR3 sequence is CASSLAGGTYEQYV. The DNA for the CDR3 is TGTGCCAGCAGCTTAGCGGGGGGCACCTACGAGCAGTACGTC.

The chain recombines TRBV5-1 with TRBJ2-1, with 14 bases matching TRBD2. The CDR3 covers 20 residues. From germline, CDR1 is SGHRS and CDR2 YFSETQ. J was trimmed by 6 bases and V by 0 bases; bases with no gene match: 14. As DNA, the CDR3 is TGCGCCAGCAGCTTGGATCAGGCCGGGACTAGCGGGAGAGCGGGCAATGAGCAGTTCTTC. As protein: CASSLDQAGTSGRAGNEQFF.